This T cell receptor (beta chain) appears in the sequencing data of a study of shared clonotypes between healthy human individuals. Regarding the study as a whole: In contrast to clonotypes shared by all four donors, non-shared clonotypes had lower generation probabilities. The naive CD4 repertoires of several donors were compared, and roughly 5% of clonotypes were shared.

The study drew all its donors from Caucasian adults living in Nashville, Tennessee. As regards this clone: No antigen is known for it. It may be a read error: a sequence one base away is much more abundant.

Per the germline V gene, CDR1 is MDHEN and CDR2 is SYDVKM. The CDR3 covers 12 residues. Clones were read by immunoSEQ multiplex PCR, and TCRdb kept only the in-frame ones, dropping some. Of some 900,000 clones in the sample, around three quarters are singletons; the top ten hold about 1.5%. The chain recombines TRBV28 with TRBJ2-5, with D unclear. The closer fit of TRBJ2-7 to the DNA end suggests the J call may be wrong. The sequence was collected from a young man in good health. Sequencing input: memory CD4+ T cells sorted from blood. Subset in this sample: CD45RA-negative fraction. CDR3 nucleotides: TGTGCCAGCAGTCCCCCAGCCTACGAGCAGTACTTC. It codes for CASSPPAYEQYF.